This T cell receptor beta chain was sequenced during a study of response to subunit inactivated influenza vaccine. Germline assignment: CDR1 GTSNPN and CDR2 SVGIG (reference sequence). V gave up 2 bases and J gave up 4 bases, with 12 bases separating them. The CDR3 has 14 amino acids. From the RT-PCR reads, TCRdb called clonotypes with MiXCR, one entry per CDR3 protein. This table has some 550,000 distinct CDR3 sequences, approximately 22% appearing once. This clonotype appeared a few times. These data are also associated with another study on T cells expressing NK-cell markers. According to that study: UMIs accompanied the 5'RACE template switching by which TCR beta cDNA was made. It was sorted CD3+CD56-NKG2C+, CD3+CD56+NKG2C- and CD3+CD56+NKG2C+ T cells that provided the TCR beta repertoires.

The specimen was CD4+ T cells sorted from PBMCs, collected 11 to 12 days after vaccination. This chain uses TRBV30 with TRBJ1-5; D might be TRBD1 (5 bases). The receptor was derived from a man aged 45 to 65 who received an inactivated influenza vaccine. CDR3 nucleotide sequence: TGTGCCTGGAGTCCCGGGGCGGGAAATCAGCCCCAGCATTTT. Its translation is CAWSPGAGNQPQHF.